This TCR beta chain was profiled in a study of spatial heterogeneity in lung cancer. Study at large: Raw-read counts averaged over ten per unique TCR and UMI combination.

The sample's time point: blood at routine non-recurrence follow-up after resection. V lost 5 bases and J lost 0, with 27 bases in between. The CDR3 consists of 20 residues. Germline V lookup: CDR1 SGHTA, CDR2 FQGNSA. Each TCR cDNA molecule carried a unique molecular identifier. TCRdb independently ran MiXCR on the 5' RACE reads; one entry per CDR3 protein. The sample includes around 29,000 distinct CDR3 sequences, more than 9% of them seen just once. The starting material was PBMCs, obtained at follow-up. This TCR was recovered from a female donor with early-stage non-small cell lung cancer. The rearrangement joins TRBV7-2 to TRBJ2-3, with D tentatively TRBD1 (6 bases). The CDR3 is CASSQYRTVKRRNSTDTQYF. CDR3 bases: TGTGCCAGCAGCCAATACCGGACAGTCAAGCGTCGTAATAGCACAGATACGCAGTATTTT.